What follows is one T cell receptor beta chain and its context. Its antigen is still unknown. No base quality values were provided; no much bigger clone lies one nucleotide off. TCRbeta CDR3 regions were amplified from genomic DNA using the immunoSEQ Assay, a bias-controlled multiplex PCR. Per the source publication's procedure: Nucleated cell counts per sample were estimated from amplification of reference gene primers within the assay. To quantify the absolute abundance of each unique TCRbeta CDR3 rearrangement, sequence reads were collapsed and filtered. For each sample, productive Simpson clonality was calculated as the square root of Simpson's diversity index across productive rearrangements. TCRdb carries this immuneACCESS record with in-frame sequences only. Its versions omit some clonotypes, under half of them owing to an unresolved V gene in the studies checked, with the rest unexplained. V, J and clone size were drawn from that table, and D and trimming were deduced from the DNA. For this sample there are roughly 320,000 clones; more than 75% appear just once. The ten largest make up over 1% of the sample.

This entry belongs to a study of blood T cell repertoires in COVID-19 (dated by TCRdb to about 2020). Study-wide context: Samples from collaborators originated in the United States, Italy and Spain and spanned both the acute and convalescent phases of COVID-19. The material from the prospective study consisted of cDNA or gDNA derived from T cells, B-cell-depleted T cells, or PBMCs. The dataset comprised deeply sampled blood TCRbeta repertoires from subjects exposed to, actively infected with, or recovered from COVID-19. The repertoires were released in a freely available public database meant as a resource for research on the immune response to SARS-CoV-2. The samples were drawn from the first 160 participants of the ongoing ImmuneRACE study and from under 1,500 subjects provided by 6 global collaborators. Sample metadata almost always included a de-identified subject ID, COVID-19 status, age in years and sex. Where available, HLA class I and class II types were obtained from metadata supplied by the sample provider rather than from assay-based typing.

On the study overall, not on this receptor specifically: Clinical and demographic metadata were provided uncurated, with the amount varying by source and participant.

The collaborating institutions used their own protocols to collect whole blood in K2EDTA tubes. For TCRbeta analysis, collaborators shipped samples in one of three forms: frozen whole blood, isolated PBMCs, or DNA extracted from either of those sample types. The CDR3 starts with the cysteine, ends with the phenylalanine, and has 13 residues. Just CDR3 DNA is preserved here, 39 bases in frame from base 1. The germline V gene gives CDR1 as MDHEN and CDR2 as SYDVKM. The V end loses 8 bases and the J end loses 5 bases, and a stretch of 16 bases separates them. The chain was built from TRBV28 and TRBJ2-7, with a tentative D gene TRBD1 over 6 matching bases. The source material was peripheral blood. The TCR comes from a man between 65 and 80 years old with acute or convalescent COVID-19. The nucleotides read TGTGCCAGCCAACAGGGAAATGTCAACGAGCAGTACTTC. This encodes CASQQGNVNEQYF.